The 3 T cell receptor beta chains reported below all come from one sample, sequenced in a study of T cell changes during pregnancy in multiple sclerosis. Here immunoSEQ multiplex PCR was the method, and the copy in TCRdb shows in-frame clones only, minus some. This sample yields more than 40,000 clones, of which more than 90% are seen a single time; 6.5% to 9% belongs to the top ten. The material was CD8+ T cells from peripheral blood mononuclear cells, obtained in the third trimester of pregnancy. Every receptor here comes from a female donor with multiple sclerosis, enrolled in a pregnancy study.

This clone has a single count. The chain recombines TRBV30 with TRBJ2-7, with a tentative D call TRBD2 (5 bases). The CDR3 has 13 amino acids. Germline CDR1 is GTSNPN and CDR2 is SVGIG (reference sequence). V lost 1 base and J lost 4, with 11 bases in between. The CDR3 loop is CAWSGGSGYEQYF. The DNA for the CDR3 is TGTGCCTGGAGTGGTGGGAGTGGGTACGAGCAGTACTTC.

DNA for the CDR3: TGTGCCAGCAGTTTTAGCGGGGGCTGGGTAGAGACCCAGTACTTC. Protein product: CASSFSGGWVETQYF. V and J are TRBV7-2 and TRBJ2-5; 9 bases match TRBD2. The V gene's germline CDR1 is SGHTA and CDR2 FQGNSA. This CDR3 is 15 amino acids long. Trimming took 6 bases from V and 4 from J; bases not matched to a gene: 9.

V is TRBV7-3 and J is TRBJ2-1; TRBD2 matches 14 bases. Germline CDR1 reads SGHTA; CDR2 reads FQGTGA. This CDR3 has 17 residues. V dropped 6 bases and J dropped 8; count of bases not matched to a gene: 12. The chain's CDR3 is CASSSHPGLAGEYEQFF. The CDR3 nucleotides read TGTGCCAGCAGTTCACACCCGGGACTAGCGGGAGAGTATGAGCAGTTCTTC. The whole variable domain, filled in from reference TRBV7-3 and TRBJ2-1, reads GAGVSQTPSNKVTEKGKYVELRCDPISGHTALYWYRQSLGQGPEFLIYFQGTGAADDSGLPNDRFFAVRPEGSVSTLKIQRTERGDSAVYLCASSSHPGLAGEYEQFFGPGTRLTVL.